This T cell receptor beta chain was identified in a study of graft-versus-host responses after intestinal transplantation. Looking at the study overall: Anti-thymocyte globulin was used for induction in all recipients, who then took tacrolimus and steroids for around 3 years.

To note about this clone: The antigen is undetermined.

Regarding the study as a whole: Ileal or blood samples showed some GvH clones first, and such clones were also found in recipient marrow.

The germline V gene has CDR1 MNHEY and CDR2 SVGAGI. The CDR3 is made up of 14 amino acids. The junction had 8 bases not matched to a gene; V was cut back by 5 bases and J by 7 bases. Clones were read by immunoSEQ multiplex PCR, and TCRdb kept only the in-frame ones, dropping some. The table records over 90,000 clones, around 90% of them present only once. The chain employs TRBV6-5 and TRBJ2-7, with 10 bases matching TRBD1. Source: unstimulated CD8+ T cells sorted from spleen or lymph node cells, taken before intestinal transplant. This TCR was recovered from a human donor who received an intestinal transplant. Written as DNA, the CDR3 is TGTGCCAGCAGTACCGGGACAGGGGCAGGAGAGCAGTACTTC. Protein sequence: CASSTGTGAGEQYF.